The TCR beta chain under discussion was sequenced for a study of T cells in Graves' hyperthyroidism and ophthalmopathy (dated by TCRdb to the late 2010s). Concerning the study at large: Peripheral blood samples were taken at the time of initial diagnosis, prior to any treatment. To identify distinguishing TCR V-J signatures, a discovery cohort of around 98 patients was used, comprising under 45 with Graves' ophthalmopathy and roughly 60 with stable Graves' hyperthyroidism. Prospective prediction of ophthalmopathy was tested in an independent validation cohort consisting of 18 to 20 hyperthyroidism patients and 15 to 17 patients who later progressed to ophthalmopathy. The 100 or so discovery patients were divided at random into training and test sets in a 7:3 ratio. In about six Graves' hyperthyroidism patients, the study also compared T-cell repertoires from thyroid tissue with T-cell repertoires from blood. After blood sampling, hyperthyroidism patients were treated with methimazole at a starting dose of 30 mg daily, and ophthalmopathy patients were treated with high-dose intravenous methylprednisolone. The paper describes TCR Vbeta CDR3 sequencing of around 130 peripheral blood samples, made up of 43 ophthalmopathy patients, roughly 72 hyperthyroidism patients and 17 progressor patients. Study-wide findings and limitations: A model built on a 13 V-J signature distinguished ophthalmopathy from stable hyperthyroidism, reaching roughly 88% sensitivity and around 81% specificity in cross-validation and 80%/75% in testing. In validation, progression to ophthalmopathy was predicted by the model with about 70% sensitivity and around 76% specificity, a median of roughly six months before onset. Blood samples also contained most of the expanded thyroid clonotypes (frequency above 0.001), which suggests that blood repertoires may reflect thyroid immune responses. No statistical method was used to fix the sample size in advance, and group allocation was not hidden from the investigators.

This clonotype was found many times. Its antigen target is currently unknown. No quality values exist for individual bases; no much larger clone is one base distant. Ophthalmopathy patients had moderately to severely active disease, with a Clinical Activity Score of 3 or more, a NOSPECS grade of 4 or more, and a disease duration of less than 3 months. The study excluded patients with uncontrolled infections, other autoimmune diseases, pregnancy or lactation. Diagnoses relied on clinical symptoms, serum thyroxine and TRAb, thyroid ultrasound and orbital computed tomography. Ficoll-Paque density gradient centrifugation was used to isolate PBMCs from about 9.4 ml of fresh peripheral blood. Total RNA was extracted with Trizol reagent, and quality was checked on an Agilent 2100 Bioanalyzer. TCR beta CDR3 regions were amplified from RNA transcripts. A first-round RT-PCR of the TCR CDR3 used the HTBI primer set with the Qiagen OneStep RT-PCR kit. The libraries were constructed in a second round of multiplex PCR and then size-selected and purified. The libraries were sequenced on an Illumina HiSeq2000 using paired-end 100 bp reads. Regarding the original processing steps: Raw data were processed with SOAPnuke, discarding reads with adapters, uncalled bases, mean Phred below 15, or no exact constant-primer or identifier match. High-quality paired reads were merged using COPE v1.2.5, and each unique nucleotide sequence was defined as a clonotype. MiTCR v1.1 was used to align the clonotypes against IMGT TRBV, TRBD and TRBJ reference segments. The analysis included only V-J combinations with a frequency above 0.0001, which together covered over 98% of the repertoires. The TCS score was defined as F50 (clonal expansion) divided by E x V (chaos), with BLOSUM62-based TCRdist calculated between CDR3 peptides within each V-J. Welch's t-statistics and random forest reduced fewer than 600 V-J features to under 15, which were used in a naive Bayes classifier (R e1071). Starting from the raw public reads, TCRdb applied fastp trimming at Q25, assembled clones with MiXCR and retained in-frame beta chains. Every entry covers one CDR3 protein and lists the most common genes and DNA from its rows. The V and J calls and clone size are TCRdb's, not the authors'. A total of more than 300,000 distinct CDR3 sequences appear in this sample, approximately 18% of them only once. Around 40% of the sample is in the top ten clones.

The sample was blood. The clonotype comes from a man aged 18 to 30 with Graves' ophthalmopathy.

Read as DNA, the sequence is TGTGCCAGCAGATTTAGCTATCTAGCGGTCCTCAATGAGCAGTTCTTC. It translates to CASRFSYLAVLNEQFF. This chain joins TRBV11-2 to TRBJ2-1, and 7 bases in between align with TRBD2. Taken from the germline V gene, the CDR1 and CDR2 loops are SGHAT and FQNNGV. The junction shows trimming of 6 bases on V and 6 bases on J, and the gene matches do not reach 14 bases of it. The CDR3 runs 16 residues from the cysteine to the phenylalanine. CDR3 DNA is the only sequence kept; it has 48 bases, read in frame from the first base.